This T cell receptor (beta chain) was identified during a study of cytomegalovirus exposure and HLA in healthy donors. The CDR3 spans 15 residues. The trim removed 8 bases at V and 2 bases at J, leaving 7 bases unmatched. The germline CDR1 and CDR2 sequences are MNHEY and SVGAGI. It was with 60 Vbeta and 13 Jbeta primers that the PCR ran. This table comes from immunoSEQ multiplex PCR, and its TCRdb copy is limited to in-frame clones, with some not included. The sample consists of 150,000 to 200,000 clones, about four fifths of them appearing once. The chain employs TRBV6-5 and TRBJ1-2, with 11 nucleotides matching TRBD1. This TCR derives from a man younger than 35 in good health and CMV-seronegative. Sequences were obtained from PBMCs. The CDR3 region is CASVDRGRGNYGYTF. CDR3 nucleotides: TGTGCCAGCGTGGACAGGGGGCGAGGAAACTATGGCTACACCTTC.